These 7 T cell receptor beta chains originate from one sample sequenced in a study of CD8 T cells in Susac syndrome. Random hexamers served to reverse transcribe about 0.5 to 1 ug RNA. TCRdb re-called the immunoSEQ multiplex PCR reads with MiXCR, one entry per CDR3 protein. The sample lists around 140,000 distinct CDR3 sequences, around 96% occurring once. The specimen was CD4+ T cells from PBMCs. These receptors all come from a human donor with multiple sclerosis.

The V and J genes are TRBV9 and TRBJ1-4, with D possibly TRBD1 on 6 matching bases. Germline-derived CDR1 and CDR2 are SGDLS and YYNGEE. The CDR3 is made up of 14 amino acids. Trimming took 4 bases from V and 4 from J, leaving 11 bases between them. The CDR3 coding sequence is TGTGCCAGCAGCCTTACAGGGAGTAATGAAAAACTGTTTTTT. This translates into CASSLTGSNEKLFF.

The chain recombines TRBV29-1 with TRBJ1-1; D may be TRBD1 (6 bases). The CDR3 consists of 13 residues. Germline CDR1 SQVTM, CDR2 ANQGSEA. With 4 bases removed from V and 2 bases from J, the gap between germline ends came to 11 bases. The CDR3 protein is CSVVGGANTEAFF. Here the CDR3 DNA reads TGCAGCGTTGTGGGGGGGGCCAACACTGAAGCTTTCTTT.

The count of this clonotype is one. The rearrangement uses TRBV12-3 or TRBV12-4 and TRBJ2-1; TRBD2 matches 9 bases. Trimming at V came to 5 bases and at J to 1 base, leaving 12 bases not matched to a gene. The CDR3 spans 18 residues. The DNA of the CDR3 is TGTGCCAGCAGTCGGGGTAGCGGGGGCATCACGTCCTACAATGAGCAGTTCTTC. It encodes CASSRGSGGITSYNEQFF.

The rearrangement uses TRBV12-3 or TRBV12-4 and TRBJ2-5; D perhaps matches TRBD2 (6 bases). The CDR3 has 16 residues. Between the trimmed V and J ends, which lost 6 bases and 4 bases, there was a span of 21 bases. The DNA of the CDR3 is TGTGCCAGCAGCTTAAGCGAACTTACCGGGGGAGAGACCCAGTACTTC. The encoded protein is CASSLSELTGGETQYF.

V is TRBV29-1 and J is TRBJ1-1, with D possibly TRBD1 on 5 matching bases. Germline V CDR1 and CDR2: SQVTM, ANQGSEA. V was trimmed by 5 bases and J by 9 bases, leaving 10 bases between them. The CDR3 extends over 10 amino acids. In DNA, the CDR3 is TGCAGCGTTACAGGACAAAAAGCTTTCTTT. Its protein product is CSVTGQKAFF.

The genes are TRBV5-4 and TRBJ2-7, with D uncertain. This CDR3 is built from 14 residues. Germline CDR1 SGHNT, CDR2 YYREEE (reference sequence). Trimming removed 3 bases from V and 0 bases from J, with 10 bases in between. Here the CDR3 reads CASSSPAGSYEQYF. CDR3 DNA: TGTGCCAGCAGCTCCCCGGCAGGCTCCTACGAGCAGTACTTC.

The CDR3 DNA is TGCAGCGTTGTATTTGCCGGGCGGGGGACAGATACGCAGTATTTT. Amino acids: CSVVFAGRGTDTQYF. This chain links TRBV29-1 with TRBJ2-3; TRBD2 agrees at 7 bases. The CDR3 length is 15 residues. Germline V gives CDR1 SQVTM, CDR2 ANQGSEA. J gave up 3 bases and V 4 bases, and 10 bases lay outside the gene matches.